A single sample is the source of the 5 T cell receptor beta chains below, sequenced in a study of PD-1 blockade in mismatch repair-deficient tumors. Generated by immunoSEQ multiplex PCR, the TCRdb table keeps only in-frame clones and is missing some. The sample lists under 50,000 clones, around 79% occurring once. The sequencing used peripheral blood, collected 4 weeks after starting pembrolizumab. These receptors were collected from an adult with mismatch repair-deficient cancer.

The chain has TRBV27 and TRBJ2-3, with unresolved D. The V gene's germline CDR1 is MNHEY and CDR2 SMNVEV (reference sequence). With 4 bases removed from V and 1 base from J, the gap between germline ends came to 18 bases. CDR3 length equals 17 residues. The CDR3 DNA reads TGTGCCAGCAGTTCTCACATCGACGGAGACCGCACAGATACGCAGTATTTT. This gives the protein CASSSHIDGDRTDTQYF.

The rearrangement uses TRBV4-2 and TRBJ1-2; D gene uncertain. The germline V gene encodes CDR1 LGHNA and CDR2 YNFKEQ. V gave up 3 bases and J gave up 4 bases, with 9 bases separating them. The CDR3 totals 13 residues. The CDR3, as DNA: TGTGCCAGCAGCCAGGGATTTATCTATGGCTACACCTTC. Its protein is CASSQGFIYGYTF.

This rearrangement joins TRBV28 to TRBJ2-7, with 12 nucleotides matching TRBD1. Germline lookup yields CDR1 MDHEN and CDR2 SYDVKM. The junction had 5 bases not matched to a gene; V was cut back by 1 base and J by 7 bases. The CDR3 consists of 15 residues. This chain's CDR3 is CASSLSGTGGLEQYF. The CDR3 bases are TGTGCCAGCAGTTTATCCGGGACAGGGGGCTTGGAGCAGTACTTC.

The chain uses TRBV5-5 and TRBJ1-2; D uncertain. The ends were cut back, 2 bases at V and 3 bases at J, with 11 bases in the middle. Germline V CDR1 and CDR2: SGHKS, YYEKEE (reference sequence). This CDR3 is 14 amino acids long. CDR3 coding DNA: TGTGCCAGCAGCTTAAATTCCGGATACTATGGCTACACCTTC. It encodes CASSLNSGYYGYTF.

This sequence joins TRBV7-2 and TRBJ1-5; D not certain. Germline CDR1 is SGHTA and CDR2 is FQGNSA. CDR3 length equals 15 residues. Trimming cost V 3 bases and J 3 bases, with 12 bases left between them. CDR3 region: CASSFQFGPNQPQHF. The DNA of the CDR3 is TGTGCCAGCAGCTTTCAATTTGGACCCAATCAGCCCCAGCATTTT.